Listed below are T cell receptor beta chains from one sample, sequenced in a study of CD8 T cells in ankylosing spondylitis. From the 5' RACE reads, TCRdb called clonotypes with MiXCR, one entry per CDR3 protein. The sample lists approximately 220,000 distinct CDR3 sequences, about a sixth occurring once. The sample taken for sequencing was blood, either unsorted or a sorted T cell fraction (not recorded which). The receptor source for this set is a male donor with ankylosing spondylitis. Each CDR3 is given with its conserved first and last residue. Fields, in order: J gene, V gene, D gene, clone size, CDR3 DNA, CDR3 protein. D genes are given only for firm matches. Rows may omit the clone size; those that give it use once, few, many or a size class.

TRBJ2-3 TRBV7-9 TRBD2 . TGTGCCAGCAGCTTAGCTAGCGGGCTGAGCACAGATACGCAGTATTTT CASSLASGLSTDTQYF
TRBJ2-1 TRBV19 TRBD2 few TGTGCCAGTAGTGTCGGCATCGGACTAGCGGGAGACAATGAGCAGTTCTTC CASSVGIGLAGDNEQFF
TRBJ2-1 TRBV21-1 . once TGTGCCAGCACCTTAGCGGGAGCCCTCTTTGTTGAGCAGTTCTTC CASTLAGALFVEQFF
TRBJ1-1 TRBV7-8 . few TGTGCCAGCAGCTTAGACCTTGATGGAGGCGACACTGAAGCTTTCTTT CASSLDLDGGDTEAFF
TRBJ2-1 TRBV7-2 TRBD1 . TGTGCCAGCAGCGCTGGGACAGACTCCTACAATGAGCAGTTCTTC CASSAGTDSYNEQFF
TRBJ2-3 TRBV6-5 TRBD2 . TGTGCCAGCAGTTACCTAGCGGGGGGGGAAGATACGCAGTATTTT CASSYLAGGEDTQYF
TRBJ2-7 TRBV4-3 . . TGCGCCAGCAGCCAAGATCGGGGCGCGAACGCCTACGAGCAGTACTTC CASSQDRGANAYEQYF
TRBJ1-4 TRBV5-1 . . TGCGCCAGCAGCTTATCTTGGACGGACAATGAAAAACTGTTTTTT CASSLSWTDNEKLFF
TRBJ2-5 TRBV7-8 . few TGTGCCAGCAGCACCCTAGGGTATGCAGAGACCCAGTACTTC CASSTLGYAETQYF
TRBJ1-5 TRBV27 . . TGTGCCAGCAGTTTATCGGCAGGGGTTGGTCAGCCCCAGCATTTT CASSLSAGVGQPQHF
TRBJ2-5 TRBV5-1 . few TGCGCCAGCAGCTTATGGGGGCTGACAGGGAGGGGAGAGACCCAGTACTTC CASSLWGLTGRGETQYF
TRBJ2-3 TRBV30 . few TGTGCCTGGAGTGTAATGGGGACAGATACGCAGTATTTT CAWSVMGTDTQYF
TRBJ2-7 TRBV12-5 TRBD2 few TGTGCTAGTTCCCCGATGACTAGCGGGGGCTACGAGCAGTACTTC CASSPMTSGGYEQYF
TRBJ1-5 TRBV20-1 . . TGCAGTGCAGCCATCACAGGGAGTTCTAGCAATCAGCCCCAGCATTTT CSAAITGSSSNQPQHF
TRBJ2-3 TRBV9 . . TGTGCCAGCAGCGCCCCTACTACATTGTATTCCGATACGCAGTATTTT CASSAPTTLYSDTQYF
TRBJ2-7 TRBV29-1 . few TGCAGCGTTGAAGATTTACACGGGGAGCAGTACTTC CSVEDLHGEQYF
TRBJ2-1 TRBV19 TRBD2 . TGTGCCAGTAGTATTTCGGGACTAGGATACAATGAGCAGTTCTTC CASSISGLGYNEQFF
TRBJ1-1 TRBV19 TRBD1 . TGTGCCAGTAGTATCAGGACAGGGGGTATGAACACTGAAGCTTTCTTT CASSIRTGGMNTEAFF
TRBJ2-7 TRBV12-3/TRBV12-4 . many TGTGCCAGCAGCCGACAACTGGTTAGGCACGAGCAGTACTTC CASSRQLVRHEQYF
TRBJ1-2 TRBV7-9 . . TGTGCCAGCAGCTTAGGGTCGGCCTGGGCTAACTATGGCTACACCTTC CASSLGSAWANYGYTF
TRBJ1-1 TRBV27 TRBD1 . TGTGCCAGCAGTAACGACAGGGGAGGCACTGAAGCTTTCTTT CASSNDRGGTEAFF
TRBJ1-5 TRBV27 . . TGTGCCAGCAGTACCTTCAATCAGCCCCAGCATTTT CASSTFNQPQHF
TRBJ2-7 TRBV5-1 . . TGCGCCAGCAGCCCTATAGAGGGGTCCTACGAGAAGTACTTC CASSPIEGSYEKYF
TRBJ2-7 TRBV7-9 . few TGTGCCAGCAGCTTGGTGGCGGGGCGAGAGTCCTACGAGCAGTACTTC CASSLVAGRESYEQYF
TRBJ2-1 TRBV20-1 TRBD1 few TGCAGTGCTAGGAGGACAGGGGGCCCCTACAATGAGCAGTTCTTC CSARRTGGPYNEQFF
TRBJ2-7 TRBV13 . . TGTGCCAGCAGCTTGGGGGTAAGCTCCTACGAGCAGTACTTC CASSLGVSSYEQYF
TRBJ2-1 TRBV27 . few TGTGCCGGAAAGGACGGGAGATGGTCCTACAATGAGCAGTTCTTC CAGKDGRWSYNEQFF
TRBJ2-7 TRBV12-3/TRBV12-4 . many TGTGCCAGCAGTTTTATGGCAGGGGCGCAAACCGAGCAGTACTTC CASSFMAGAQTEQYF
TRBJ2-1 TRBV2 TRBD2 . TGTGCCAGCAGTGAACTCTTGACTAGCGGGATTCGGTACAATGAGCAGTTCTTC CASSELLTSGIRYNEQFF
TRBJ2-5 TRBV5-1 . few TGCGCCAGCAGCTTGGGGGTCGGCGAGACCCAGTACTTC CASSLGVGETQYF
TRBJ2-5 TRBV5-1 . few TGCGCCAGCAGCTTGGCGGAGACCCAGTACTTC CASSLAETQYF
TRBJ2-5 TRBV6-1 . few TGTGCCAGCAGGGACGGACAGAACAACCAAGAGACCCAGTACTTC CASRDGQNNQETQYF
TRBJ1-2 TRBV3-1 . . TGTGCCAGCAGCCCAGGAGAGACGCTCTATGGCTACACCTTC CASSPGETLYGYTF
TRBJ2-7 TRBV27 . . TGTGCCAGCAGTACCTACAGAAACGAGCAGTACTTC CASSTYRNEQYF
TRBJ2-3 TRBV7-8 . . TGTGCCAGCAGCACGTGGGACTCAGATACGCAGTATTTT CASSTWDSDTQYF
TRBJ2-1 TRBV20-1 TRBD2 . TGCAGTGCACCTGGACTAGCGGATTACAATGAGCAGTTCTTC CSAPGLADYNEQFF
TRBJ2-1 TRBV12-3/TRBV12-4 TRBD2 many TGTGCCAGCAGTTATTGGGGGCTAGCGGGAGATCATGAGCAGTTCTTC CASSYWGLAGDHEQFF
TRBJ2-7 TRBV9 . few TGTGCCAGCAGCGTAGGTCAGCGGGCTGACTACGAGCAGTACTTC CASSVGQRADYEQYF
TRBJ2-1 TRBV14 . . TGTGCCAGCAGCCAAAAGGGGGGTGGGAAAATCAATGAGCAGTTCTTC CASSQKGGGKINEQFF
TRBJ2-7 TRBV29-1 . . TGCAGCGCTCGAGAGGGTTCGGACGAGCAGTACTTC CSAREGSDEQYF
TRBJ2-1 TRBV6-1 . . TGTGCCAGCAGTGAATATTCGGAGAACCGGGACAATGAGCAGTTCTTC CASSEYSENRDNEQFF
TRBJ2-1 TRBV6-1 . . TGTGCCAGCAGTGAGAGGCAGAGTGTCAATGAGCAGTTCTTC CASSERQSVNEQFF
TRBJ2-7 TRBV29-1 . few TGCAGCGTTTCAGGGGCAGCGGCCTACGAGCAGTACTTC CSVSGAAAYEQYF
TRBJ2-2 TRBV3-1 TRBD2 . TGTGCCAGCAGCCCCCTCTCGGGACTAGCGCCCGGGGAGCTGTTTTTT CASSPLSGLAPGELFF
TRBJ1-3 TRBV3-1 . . TGTGCCAGCAGCCAAACGGGACTGCTCTCTGGAAACACCATATATTTT CASSQTGLLSGNTIYF
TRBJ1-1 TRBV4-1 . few TGCGCCAGCAGCATTAACCCGGTGTACACTGAAGCTTTCTTT CASSINPVYTEAFF
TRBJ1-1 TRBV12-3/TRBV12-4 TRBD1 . TGTGCCAGCAGTCCCCTCCCCTGGACAGGGGAGAACACTGAAGCTTTCTTT CASSPLPWTGENTEAFF
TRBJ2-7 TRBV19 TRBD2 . TGTGCCAGTAGCGCTAGCGGCGGGGGGCTCGAGCAGTACTTC CASSASGGGLEQYF
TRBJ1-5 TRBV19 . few TGTGCCAGTAGTACGACAGAGTATAGCAATCAGCCCCAGCATTTT CASSTTEYSNQPQHF
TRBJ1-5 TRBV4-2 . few TGTGCCAGCAGCCAAGATTTACTGGTACAGGGACAGCCCCAGCATTTT CASSQDLLVQGQPQHF
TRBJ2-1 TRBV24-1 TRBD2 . TGTGCCACCGCACTAGCGGGAAGAGGCAATGAGCAGTTCTTC CATALAGRGNEQFF
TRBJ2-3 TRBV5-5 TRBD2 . TGTGCCAGCAGCTTGCGGTTCGGACTAGCTGAAGGCACAGATACGCAGTATTTT CASSLRFGLAEGTDTQYF
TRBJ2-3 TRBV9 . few TGTGCCAGCAGCGGCAGCGGACTGACAGATACGCAGTATTTT CASSGSGLTDTQYF
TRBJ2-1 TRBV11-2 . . TGTGCCAGCAGCTTAAGCCAAGCAAATGAGCAGTTCTTC CASSLSQANEQFF
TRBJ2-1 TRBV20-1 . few TGCAGTGCTAGGGAGGAGGAATACAATGAGCAGTTCTTC CSAREEEYNEQFF
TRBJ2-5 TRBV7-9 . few TGTGCCAGCAAGCCCCCCGACAGGTTCAAAGAGACCCAGTACTTC CASKPPDRFKETQYF
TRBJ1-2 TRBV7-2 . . TGTGCCAGCACCCCGGCGGTGGAACTCTATGGCTACACCTTC CASTPAVELYGYTF
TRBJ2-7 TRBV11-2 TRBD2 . TGTGCCAGCAGCTTAGATCCTCCCGGGAGGGCCCACGAGCAGTACTTC CASSLDPPGRAHEQYF
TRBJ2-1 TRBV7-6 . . TGTGCCAGCAGCCTAACACCCGGACCGGCCAATGAGCAGTTCTTC CASSLTPGPANEQFF